Listed below are T cell receptor beta chains from one sample, sequenced in a study of T-cell reconstitution after alpha-beta-depleted transplantation in children. TCRdb independently ran MiXCR on the PCR reads; one entry per CDR3 protein. This table holds 300,000 to 350,000 distinct CDR3 sequences, 16% found once. The specimen was PBMCs, mostly from graft donor cells, collected 360 days after TCRalphabeta/CD19-depleted stem cell transplant. The receptor source for this set is a male patient under 10 years old who had a stem cell transplant for acute lymphoblastic leukemia, so the T cells may come from the graft donor. CDR3s include the opening cysteine and the closing phenylalanine or tryptophan. The D gene is left open where the match is weak. Clone size is not always given. Where it is, it says once, few, many or a class for expanded clones.

>TRBV11-2|TRBD2|TRBJ2-1|many
TGTGCCAGCAGCTCCTGGGGACTAGCGGGAGGCAATGAGCAGTTCTTC
CASSSWGLAGGNEQFF
>TRBV11-1|.|TRBJ2-7|few
TGTGCCAGCAGCTTAGGTGTCGATCGGAGGGGAGAAGTTGGAGAGCAGTACTTC
CASSLGVDRRGEVGEQYF
>TRBV2|.|TRBJ1-4|few
TGTGCCAGCAGGGGTCGGTTTAATGAAAAACTGTTTTTT
CASRGRFNEKLFF
>TRBV2|.|TRBJ2-5|.
TGTGCCAGCCAAAAAGAGACCCAGTACTTC
CASQKETQYF
>TRBV20-1|TRBD2|TRBJ2-7|.
TGCAGTGCTAGCCCCGGGACGGGGGGTAGGTACGAGCAGTACTTC
CSASPGTGGRYEQYF
>TRBV12-3/TRBV12-4|.|TRBJ1-1|few
TGTGCCAGCACGATACAGGAGACGAACACTGAAGCTTTCTTT
CASTIQETNTEAFF
>TRBV12-3/TRBV12-4|TRBD1|TRBJ1-1|.
TGTGCCAGCAGCCAAAACCGACAGGGTTTAGCTTTCTTT
CASSQNRQGLAFF
>TRBV4-3|TRBD1|TRBJ2-5|few
TGCGCCAGCAGCCAAGATAGAGGACAGGGGAAAGAGACCCAGTACTTC
CASSQDRGQGKETQYF
>TRBV5-8|TRBD1|TRBJ1-5|once
TGTGCCAGCAGAATCCGTAGAGGGGGCGATACTGGGCAGCCCCAGCATTTT
CASRIRRGGDTGQPQHF
>TRBV6-2/TRBV6-3|.|TRBJ2-7|few
TGTGCCAGCAGTTACGGCCTCACCGACTACGAGCAGTACTTC
CASSYGLTDYEQYF
>TRBV7-8|.|TRBJ1-5|.
TGTGCCAGCAGTACCGGGAACAATCAGCCCCAGCATTTT
CASSTGNNQPQHF
>TRBV11-3|TRBD2|TRBJ2-3|few
TGTGCCAGCAGCGAAGGGCGAGGGACTAGCGGTCCAGATACGCAGTATTTT
CASSEGRGTSGPDTQYF
>TRBV6-5|TRBD1|TRBJ2-1|.
TGTGCCAGCAGTTCGGACAGGTTATACAATGAGCAGTTCTTC
CASSSDRLYNEQFF
>TRBV28|TRBD1|TRBJ2-5|.
TGTGCCAGCAGTATCACGCCGGGACAGGGGGGGGAGACCCAGTACTTC
CASSITPGQGGETQYF
>TRBV5-1|TRBD1|TRBJ1-6|few
TGCGCCAGCAGCTTGGCCCCCGGACAGGGGGGTGATTCACCCCTCCACTTT
CASSLAPGQGGDSPLHF
>TRBV12-3/TRBV12-4|TRBD2|TRBJ2-3|few
TGTGCCAGCAGTCCGGGAGGAGGGCGGGGCACAGATACGCAGTATTTT
CASSPGGGRGTDTQYF
>TRBV29-1|TRBD2|TRBJ2-7|many
TGCAGCGTTGAATCAGCGGGGGGGCTCTATGGTGAGCAGTACTTC
CSVESAGGLYGEQYF
>TRBV28|.|TRBJ2-3|few
TGTGCCAGCAGTCTGGCGGGACTGGATACGCAGTATTTT
CASSLAGLDTQYF
>TRBV12-3/TRBV12-4|TRBD1|TRBJ2-3|.
TGTGCCAGCAGTTTAGGCCCGGGACAGCAAACAGATACGCAGTATTTT
CASSLGPGQQTDTQYF
>TRBV20-1|TRBD2|TRBJ2-5|few
TGCAGTGCTACGGAGACTAGCGAAGGGAATGGAGAGACCCAGTACTTC
CSATETSEGNGETQYF
>TRBV12-3/TRBV12-4|TRBD1|TRBJ2-7|many
TGTGCCAGCAGATCCGGGTCAGGGGGCTACGAGCAGTACTTC
CASRSGSGGYEQYF
>TRBV29-1|.|TRBJ2-7|.
TGCAGCGTTGAGGTCGGACTTACCTACGAGCAGTACTTC
CSVEVGLTYEQYF
>TRBV5-5|TRBD1|TRBJ2-2|many
TGTGCCAGCAGCCGAATCGGGACAGCTACGAACACCGGGGAGCTGTTTTTT
CASSRIGTATNTGELFF
>TRBV20-1|.|TRBJ2-6|.
TGCAGTGCTAGCAGGGGCCCTGGGGCCAACGTCCTGACTTTC
CSASRGPGANVLTF
>TRBV4-2|.|TRBJ1-5|.
TGTGCCAGCAGCCAAGCGGGGGGCGCGGGACAGCCCCAGCATTTT
CASSQAGGAGQPQHF
>TRBV27|TRBD1|TRBJ2-7|.
TGTGCCACCAAACTCCGGGACAGGGGGCACGAGCAGTACTTC
CATKLRDRGHEQYF
>TRBV7-2|.|TRBJ2-3|.
TGTGCCAGCAGCTTGGATAGCGGGACAGTAGATACGCAGTATTTT
CASSLDSGTVDTQYF
>TRBV7-6|TRBD2|TRBJ2-7|.
TGTGCCAGCAGCCCCGGGCGGGGGGCCTTCGGGGAGCAGTACTTC
CASSPGRGAFGEQYF
>TRBV9|TRBD2|TRBJ2-2|many
TGTGCCAGCAGCACCTCCTGGACTAGCGGGACGCGCGGGGAGCTGTTTTTT
CASSTSWTSGTRGELFF
>TRBV20-1|TRBD1|TRBJ2-1|.
TGCAGTGCTACGTTCGGGGCAGGGGGTTATGAGCAGTTCTTC
CSATFGAGGYEQFF
>TRBV29-1|TRBD2|TRBJ2-3|.
TGCAGCGTTACTGCAAGGGAGGGCCGGGGATATACGCAGTATTTT
CSVTAREGRGYTQYF
>TRBV29-1|TRBD1|TRBJ1-2|.
TGCAGCGTTGAAGAAGTCCGGACAGGGGGTGGCTACACCTTC
CSVEEVRTGGGYTF
>TRBV28|TRBD2|TRBJ2-7|few
TGTGCCAGCAGTGGGGTACTAGCGGAGTTCTACGAGCAGTACTTC
CASSGVLAEFYEQYF
>TRBV7-2|TRBD2|TRBJ2-7|.
TGTGCCAGCAGCCGTTCTGTGGAGCGGGAGTCCTACGAGCAGTACTTC
CASSRSVERESYEQYF
>TRBV20-1|.|TRBJ2-7|few
TGCAGTGCTAGAGATCTGTCCAGCTCCTACGAGCAGTACTTC
CSARDLSSSYEQYF
>TRBV20-1|.|TRBJ2-7|few
TGCAGTGCTAGAGATATCTACGAGCAGTACTTC
CSARDIYEQYF
>TRBV18|.|TRBJ2-1|.
TGTGCCAGCTCTCCAGGGGACTACAATGAGCAGTTCTTC
CASSPGDYNEQFF
>TRBV27|.|TRBJ2-7|.
TGTGCCAGCGGTCTAGGTGAACTCTACGAGCAGTACTTC
CASGLGELYEQYF
>TRBV4-3|.|TRBJ1-3|few
TGCGCCAGCAGCCAAGATCTGTTTCACGCTTCTGGAAACACCATATATTTT
CASSQDLFHASGNTIYF
>TRBV12-3/TRBV12-4|.|TRBJ2-3|many
TGTGCCAGCACCGTCGGACACTCACTGACAGATACGCAGTATTTT
CASTVGHSLTDTQYF
>TRBV20-1|.|TRBJ2-1|.
TGCAGTGCTAGATATTTCCTAGGCGAGCAGTTCTTC
CSARYFLGEQFF
>TRBV4-2|TRBD1|TRBJ2-1|few
TGTGCCAGCAGCCAAGATCGGGACAGTCGCTCCTACAATGAGCAGTTCTTC
CASSQDRDSRSYNEQFF
>TRBV24-1|TRBD2|TRBJ2-3|few
TGTGCCACCAGTGATTCCGGCGGGGACCCGTCTAGCGGGAGTAGGGATACGCAGTATTTT
CATSDSGGDPSSGSRDTQYF
>TRBV15|.|TRBJ1-3|few
TGTGCCACCTCCGGATCGGAACCCACCATATATTTT
CATSGSEPTIYF
>TRBV19|.|TRBJ2-1|.
TGTGCCAGTAGCCCCCGCGGGTGGAGCAATTGGGTTGACAATGAGCAGTTCTTC
CASSPRGWSNWVDNEQFF
>TRBV5-1|.|TRBJ2-7|few
TGCGCCAGCAGCTTGGCCCCACTAGGAAGTGGCTCCTACGAGCAGTACTTC
CASSLAPLGSGSYEQYF
>TRBV6-5|.|TRBJ2-3|many
TGTGCCAGCAGTTACTCGGGTAGCACAGATACGCAGTATTTT
CASSYSGSTDTQYF
>TRBV6-2/TRBV6-3|TRBD1|TRBJ2-5|.
TGTGCCAGCAAAGGTCCCGGACAGGGCTGGGAGACCCAGTACTTC
CASKGPGQGWETQYF
>TRBV9|.|TRBJ2-5|.
TGTGCCAGCAGCGTAAGTCCCGCGGTCGGGGAGACCCAGTACTTC
CASSVSPAVGETQYF
>TRBV5-1|TRBD2|TRBJ2-7|.
TGCGCCAGCAGCACGGGACTAGCGGGACGGGTCTACGAGCAGTACTTC
CASSTGLAGRVYEQYF
>TRBV20-1|TRBD2|TRBJ2-3|few
TGCAGTGCTAGTAGTATAGCGGGAGTCAGCACAGATACGCAGTATTTT
CSASSIAGVSTDTQYF
>TRBV28|.|TRBJ1-2|many
TGTGCCAGCAGTTTGGTTCCTATGGACAGCTATACTAACTATGGCTACACCTTC
CASSLVPMDSYTNYGYTF
>TRBV6-2/TRBV6-3|TRBD2|TRBJ2-7|few
TGTGCCAGCAGTTACGGGGGACTAGCGGTAGGCTACGAGCAGTACTTC
CASSYGGLAVGYEQYF
>TRBV4-3|.|TRBJ2-7|few
TGCGCCAGCAGCCAAGATCTCGGGATATACGAGCAGTACTTC
CASSQDLGIYEQYF
>TRBV4-1|.|TRBJ2-3|.
TGCGCCAGCAGCCACGTCCCGTCAGATACGCAGTATTTT
CASSHVPSDTQYF